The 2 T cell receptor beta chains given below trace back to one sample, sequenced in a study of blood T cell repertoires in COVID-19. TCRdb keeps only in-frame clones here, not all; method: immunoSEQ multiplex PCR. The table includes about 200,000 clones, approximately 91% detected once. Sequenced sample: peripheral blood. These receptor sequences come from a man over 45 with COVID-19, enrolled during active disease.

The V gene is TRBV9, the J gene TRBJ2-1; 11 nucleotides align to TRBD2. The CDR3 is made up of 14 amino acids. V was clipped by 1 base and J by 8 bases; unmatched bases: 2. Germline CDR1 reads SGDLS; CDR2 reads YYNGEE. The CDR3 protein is CASSVRLAGYEQFF. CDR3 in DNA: TGTGCCAGCAGCGTAAGACTAGCGGGATATGAGCAGTTCTTC. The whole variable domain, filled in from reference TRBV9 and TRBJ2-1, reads DSGVTQTPKHLITATGQRVTLRCSPRSGDLSVYWYQQSLDQGLQFLIQYYNGEERAKGNILERFSAQQFPDLHSELNLSSLELGDSALYFCASSVRLAGYEQFFGPGTRLTVL.

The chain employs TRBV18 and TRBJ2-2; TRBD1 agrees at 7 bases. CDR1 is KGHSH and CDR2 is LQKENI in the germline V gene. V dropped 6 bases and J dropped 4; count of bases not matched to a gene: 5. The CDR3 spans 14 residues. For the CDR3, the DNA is TGTGCCAGCTCGCTGGGACAGTCCACCGGGGAGCTGTTTTTT. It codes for CASSLGQSTGELFF.